The 30 T cell receptor beta chains below all came from one sample that was sequenced in a study of blood T cell repertoires in COVID-19. Clones were read by immunoSEQ multiplex PCR, and TCRdb kept only the in-frame ones, dropping some. Counted here are about 350,000 clones, about 88% occurring once; the ten biggest clones make up 0.9% to 1.2%. Sequences were obtained from PBMCs or T cells enriched from blood (not recorded which). The receptors originated from a woman aged 30 to 39 who had recovered from COVID-19.

This sequence joins TRBV5-1 and TRBJ2-2; TRBD1 might be the D (5 bases). Trimming took off 2 bases at V and 2 bases at J, with 10 bases between the two ends. The V gene's germline CDR1 is SGHRS and CDR2 YFSETQ. The CDR3 covers 15 residues. CDR3 nucleotide sequence: TGCGCCAGCAGCTTTGGCAGGGTAAACACCGGGGAGCTGTTTTTT. Its translation is CASSFGRVNTGELFF.

This clone appeared a single time. V gene TRBV27 combines with J gene TRBJ2-3, with 9 bases that match TRBD1. Germline V gene sequence: CDR1 MNHEY, CDR2 SMNVEV (reference sequence). CDR3 length: 15 amino acids. With V trimmed by 2 bases and J by 3 bases, 3 bases remained unmatched. DNA for the CDR3: TGTGCCAGCAGTTTAGGGACAGGGAAAACAGATACGCAGTATTTT. Translating it yields CASSLGTGKTDTQYF.

The rearrangement uses TRBV28 and TRBJ2-1; a weak D match, TRBD2 (5 bases). Trimming took off 3 bases at V and 3 bases at J, with 6 bases between the two ends. Germline CDR1 and CDR2: MDHEN and SYDVKM. The CDR3 consists of 13 residues. The CDR3 DNA is TGTGCCAGCAGTTTCCGGGGCTACAATGAGCAGTTCTTC. This codes for CASSFRGYNEQFF.

CDR3 coding DNA: TGTGCCAGCAGCGGGGACAGGCAAGAGACCCAGTACTTC. It translates to CASSGDRQETQYF. The chain links TRBV7-7 to TRBJ2-5; 8 bases match TRBD1. From germline, CDR1 is SSHAT and CDR2 FNYEAQ (reference sequence). There are 13 residues in the CDR3. V was pared by 5 bases and J by 2 bases, with 1 base of the junction left unmatched.

The chain carries TRBV5-1 and TRBJ1-2; D is unclear. Germline CDR1 and CDR2: SGHRS and YFSETQ. The germline V and J ends were trimmed by 2 bases and 6 bases, with 11 bases remaining between them. The CDR3 contains 13 residues. The DNA for the CDR3 is TGCGCCAGCAGCTTTCGGTCGAACGATGGCTACACCTTC. Its protein is CASSFRSNDGYTF.

The J gene is TRBJ2-2, the V gene TRBV19; TRBD2 matches at 14 bases. The ends lost 6 bases at V and 8 bases at J; junction bases unmatched: 5. Per the germline V gene, CDR1 is LNHDA and CDR2 is SQIVND (reference sequence). This CDR3 is 15 amino acids long. The DNA of the CDR3 is TGTGCCAGTAGAAAGACTAGCGGGGGGGCTGGGGAGCTGTTTTTT. It codes for CASRKTSGGAGELFF.

This chain joins TRBV5-4 and TRBJ1-2; 7 positions agree with TRBD1. The V and J ends lost 0 bases and 1 base, in that order; junction bases with no gene match: 6. CDR3 length: 16 amino acids. CDR1 SGHNT and CDR2 YYREEE come from the germline V gene (reference sequence). This chain's CDR3 is CASSLGGQSVNYGYTF. Written as DNA, the CDR3 is TGTGCCAGCAGCTTGGGGGGACAGAGCGTTAACTATGGCTACACCTTC.

The rearrangement uses TRBV3-1 (or the pseudogene TRBV3-2) and TRBJ2-1; D is possibly TRBD2 (6 bases). Trimming shortened V by 1 base and J by 13 bases, and 11 bases separated the two germline ends. Germline loops: CDR1 LGHDT, CDR2 YNNKEL (reference sequence). CDR3 size: 12 residues. Here the CDR3 DNA reads TGTGCCAGCAGCCAAGTATCCGGGAGACAGTTCTTC. It translates to CASSQVSGRQFF.

J is TRBJ2-1 and V is TRBV15, with D unclear. CDR1 and CDR2 from the germline V gene are LNHNV and YYDKDF (reference sequence). Trimming stripped 2 bases from V and 10 bases from J, with 9 bases between. The CDR3 runs to 12 residues. The CDR3 reads CATSRRDKEQFF. Written as DNA, the CDR3 is TGTGCCACCAGCAGACGAGATAAAGAGCAGTTCTTC.

The chain is built from TRBV7-9 and TRBJ2-5; no clear D gene. V was pared by 0 bases and J by 0 bases, with 8 bases between. The CDR3 contains 15 residues. CDR1 and CDR2 (germline): SEHNR, FQNEAQ (reference sequence). CDR3: CASSLAVGYQETQYF. CDR3 in DNA: TGTGCCAGCAGCTTAGCGGTGGGCTACCAAGAGACCCAGTACTTC.

The chain joins TRBV5-1 to TRBJ2-3; TRBD2 aligns across 8 bases. This CDR3 has 18 residues. Germline V gene sequence: CDR1 SGHRS, CDR2 YFSETQ. The V and J ends lost 4 bases and 4 bases, in that order; junction bases with no gene match: 17. The CDR3 DNA reads as TGCGCCAGCAGCCCAAAAACGGGGGGGGCGCGGCGTTCAGATACGCAGTATTTT. Translated, it gives CASSPKTGGARRSDTQYF.

As DNA, the CDR3 is TGTGCCAGCAGTTTAGGTTGGAGGTTGGGACTAGCGGACACCGGGGAGCTGTTTTTT. It encodes CASSLGWRLGLADTGELFF. The chain employs TRBV28 and TRBJ2-2; 11 bases agree with TRBD2. Germline-derived CDR1 and CDR2 are MDHEN and SYDVKM. The length of the CDR3 is 19 residues. V dropped 2 bases and J dropped 3; count of bases not matched to a gene: 11.

This chain joins TRBV10-1 and TRBJ1-1; maybe TRBD1 (5 bases). Trimming took 7 bases from V and 0 from J, leaving 9 bases between them. This CDR3 has 13 residues. In germline, CDR1 is WNHNN, CDR2 SYGVQD (reference sequence). Written as DNA, the CDR3 is TGCGCCAGCACTGACAGTATGAACACTGAAGCTTTCTTT. This codes for CASTDSMNTEAFF.

The chain is built from TRBV7-9 and TRBJ1-6; maybe TRBD1 (5 bases). CDR1 SEHNR and CDR2 FQNEAQ come from the germline V gene (reference sequence). Trimming removed 1 base at V and 7 bases at J, with 11 bases between. This CDR3 contains 15 residues. This CDR3 reads CASSLGGAGNSPLHF. The CDR3 DNA reads TGTGCCAGCAGCTTAGGGGGCGCGGGAAATTCACCCCTCCACTTT.

The V gene is TRBV19, the J gene TRBJ1-1; TRBD1 agrees at 9 bases. CDR3 length equals 14 residues. The J segment lost 5 bases and the V segment lost 7 bases, leaving 8 bases of the junction unmatched. Germline loops: CDR1 LNHDA, CDR2 SQIVND (reference sequence). Here the CDR3 DNA reads TGTGCCAGTACTCCGGGACAGGGAAGTACTGAAGCTTTCTTT. This encodes CASTPGQGSTEAFF.

The rearrangement uses TRBV4-3 and TRBJ2-2; D gene ambiguous. CDR1 and CDR2 from the germline V gene are LGHNA and YSLEER. Trimming cost V 0 bases and J 3 bases, with 8 bases left between them. The CDR3 is 15 residues long. This CDR3 reads CASSQDGRYTGELFF. CDR3 bases: TGCGCCAGCAGCCAAGATGGCAGATACACCGGGGAGCTGTTTTTT.

The chain uses TRBV15 and TRBJ2-7, with TRBD2 matching 12 bases. The CDR3 contains 17 residues. Germline lookup yields CDR1 LNHNV and CDR2 YYDKDF (reference sequence). The ends lost 0 bases at V and 2 bases at J; junction bases unmatched: 5. CDR3 residues: CATSRDLRLAGAYEQYF. The DNA for the CDR3 is TGTGCCACCAGCAGAGACCTCCGACTAGCGGGGGCCTACGAGCAGTACTTC.

The chain recombines TRBV5-6 with TRBJ1-6, with 11 bases identical to TRBD1. The CDR3 totals 16 residues. V was clipped by 4 bases and J by 2 bases; unmatched bases: 2. Per germline, CDR1 SGHDT and CDR2 YYEEEE. For the CDR3, the DNA is TGTGCCAGCAGCCCGGGACAGGGGGCCTATAATTCACCCCTCCACTTT. Protein: CASSPGQGAYNSPLHF.

This chain joins TRBV7-9 and TRBJ1-2; the D gene is possibly TRBD1 (6 bases). This CDR3 spans 15 amino acids. V was trimmed by 1 base and J by 7 bases, leaving 16 bases between them. Germline V gene data show CDR1 as SEHNR and CDR2 as FQNEAQ (reference sequence). The CDR3 DNA sequence: TGTGCCAGCAGCTTAGGTGGTACAGGGAGTGGTGGCTACACCTTC. It yields the protein CASSLGGTGSGGYTF.

Only one count was recorded for this clone. J is TRBJ2-3 and V is TRBV10-3; 14 bases are a match to TRBD2. This CDR3 comprises 17 residues. From germline, CDR1 is ENHRY and CDR2 SYGVKD. Trimming cost V 9 bases and J 0 bases; bases outside gene matches: 8. CDR3 residues: CAIQGTSGGLSTDTQYF. CDR3 coding DNA: TGTGCCATACAAGGGACTAGCGGGGGCCTAAGCACAGATACGCAGTATTTT.

This clone was observed a single time. The V gene is TRBV15, the J gene TRBJ1-2; 8 bases agree with TRBD1. The CDR3 extends over 16 amino acids. With V trimmed by 4 bases and J by 2 bases, 9 bases remained unmatched. Germline V gives CDR1 LNHNV, CDR2 YYDKDF (reference sequence). Here the CDR3 DNA reads TGTGCCACCAGCACCTTACAACGGACAGGGAACTATGGCTACACCTTC. Translating it yields CATSTLQRTGNYGYTF. The variable domain in full, completed from reference TRBV15 and TRBJ1-2, reads DAMVIQNPRYQVTQFGKPVTLSCSQTLNHNVMYWYQQKSSQAPKLLFHYYDKDFNNEADTPDNFQSRRPNTSFCFLDIRSPGLGDTAMYLCATSTLQRTGNYGYTFGSGTRLTVV.

The gene calls are TRBV28 and TRBJ2-1; 9 bases agree with TRBD1. The CDR3 has 15 residues. Trimming cost V 7 bases and J 6 bases; bases outside gene matches: 10. Per germline, CDR1 MDHEN and CDR2 SYDVKM. The CDR3 sequence: CASNYQGQGFNEQFF. CDR3 nucleotide sequence: TGTGCCAGCAACTACCAAGGACAGGGGTTCAATGAGCAGTTCTTC. The entire variable domain, with the rest obtained from reference TRBV28 and TRBJ2-1, is as follows: DVKVTQSSRYLVKRTGEKVFLECVQDMDHENMFWYRQDPGLGLRLIYFSYDVKMKEKGDIPEGYSVSREKKERFSLILESASTNQTSMYLCASNYQGQGFNEQFFGPGTRLTVL.

The chain employs TRBV14 and TRBJ2-7; 8 bases match TRBD1. Germline CDR1 is SGHDN and CDR2 is FVKESK. This CDR3 region has 15 residues. V was pared by 5 bases and J by 3 bases, with 9 bases of the junction left unmatched. The DNA of the CDR3 is TGTGCCAGCAGCGGAACCGGGACAGGCCTCTACGAGCAGTACTTC. Its translation: CASSGTGTGLYEQYF. The full variable domain, in which reference TRBV14 and TRBJ2-7 provide the parts outside the CDR3, is EAGVTQFPSHSVIEKGQTVTLRCDPISGHDNLYWYRRVMGKEIKFLLHFVKESKQDESGMPNNRFLAERTGGTYSTLKVQPAELEDSGVYFCASSGTGTGLYEQYFGPGTRLTVT.

This chain connects TRBV19 to TRBJ2-7; D gene ambiguous. The CDR3 loop spans 11 amino acids. Germline-derived CDR1 and CDR2 are LNHDA and SQIVND (reference sequence). V dropped 7 bases and J dropped 3 bases, with 7 bases sitting between them. CDR3 nucleotide sequence: TGTGCCAGTAAATCGGGCTACGAGCAGTACTTC. It translates to CASKSGYEQYF.

The genes are TRBV7-9 and TRBJ1-4; the match to TRBD1 covers 9 bases. CDR3 size: 18 residues. Germline V gene lookup returns CDR1 SEHNR and CDR2 FQNEAQ (reference sequence). V was clipped by 0 bases and J by 5 bases; unmatched bases: 10. For the CDR3, the DNA is TGTGCCAGCAGCTTAGCGCGTGGGACAGGGAAGGGGAATGAAAAACTGTTTTTT. It encodes CASSLARGTGKGNEKLFF.

The chain employs TRBV19 and TRBJ1-3, with D possibly being TRBD1 (6 bases). The CDR3 runs 13 residues. Trimming took 6 bases from V and 4 from J, leaving 10 bases between them. Germline V CDR1 and CDR2: LNHDA, SQIVND (reference sequence). CDR3 sequence (DNA): TGTGCCAGTAGCAGGGACATCGGAAACACCATATATTTT. It translates to CASSRDIGNTIYF.

The rearrangement joins TRBV5-1 to TRBJ2-6; D may be TRBD2 (6 bases). Trimming took off 6 bases at V and 0 bases at J, with 16 bases between the two ends. The CDR3 is 17 amino acids. Germline V CDR1 and CDR2: SGHRS, YFSETQ. CDR3: CASTLFRGDSGANVLTF. In DNA, the CDR3 is TGCGCCAGCACCCTATTCCGCGGGGACTCTGGGGCCAACGTCCTGACTTTC.

This clone was observed a few times. The CDR3: CASSSPGGAGQETQYF. CDR3 nucleotides: TGTGCCAGCAGTTCCCCAGGTGGAGCGGGGCAAGAGACCCAGTACTTC. The rearrangement uses TRBV28 and TRBJ2-5, with 7 bases fitting TRBD2. V lost 4 bases and J lost 2; bases outside the gene matches: 10. The CDR3 totals 16 residues. Germline V gives CDR1 MDHEN, CDR2 SYDVKM.

The chain couples TRBV19 to TRBJ1-6; D perhaps matches TRBD1 (5 bases). The CDR3 spans 16 residues. The V gene's germline CDR1 is LNHDA and CDR2 SQIVND (reference sequence). Trimming left V 3 bases short and J 6 bases short, with 15 bases between. The CDR3 protein is CASSMSFGGFNSPLHF. The CDR3 coding sequence is TGTGCCAGTAGTATGAGTTTCGGGGGGTTTAATTCACCCCTCCACTTT.

This chain connects TRBV7-2 to TRBJ2-5; D perhaps matches TRBD2 (6 bases). The CDR3 extends over 14 amino acids. Trimming left V 5 bases short and J 5 bases short, with 15 bases between. The germline CDR1 and CDR2 sequences are SGHTA and FQGNSA. In nucleotides, the CDR3 is TGTGCCAGCAGCCCGCGGACTATCCCGGAGACCCAGTACTTC. Protein sequence: CASSPRTIPETQYF.